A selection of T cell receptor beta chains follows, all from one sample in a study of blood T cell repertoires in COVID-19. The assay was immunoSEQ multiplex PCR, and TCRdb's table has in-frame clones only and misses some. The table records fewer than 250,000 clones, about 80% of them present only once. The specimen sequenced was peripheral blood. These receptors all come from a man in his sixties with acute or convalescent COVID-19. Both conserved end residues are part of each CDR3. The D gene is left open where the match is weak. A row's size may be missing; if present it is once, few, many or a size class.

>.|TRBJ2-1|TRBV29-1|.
CSVNPGGRYNEQFF
TGCAGCGTTAACCCGGGGGGCAGATACAATGAGCAGTTCTTC
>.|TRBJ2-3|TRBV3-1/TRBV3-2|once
CASSYANTQYF
TGTGCCAGCAGCTACGCTAATACGCAGTATTTT
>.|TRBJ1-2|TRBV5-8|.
CASSLSLLANYGYTF
TGTGCCAGCAGCTTGTCCCTACTAGCTAACTATGGCTACACCTTC
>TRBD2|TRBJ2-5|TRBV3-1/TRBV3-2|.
CASSQGTSVRFTQETQYF
TGTGCCAGCAGCCAAGGGACTAGCGTTCGGTTCACGCAAGAGACCCAGTACTTC
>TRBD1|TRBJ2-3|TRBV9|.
CASSSRQGANTDTQYF
TGTGCCAGCAGCTCCAGACAGGGGGCAAATACAGATACGCAGTATTTT
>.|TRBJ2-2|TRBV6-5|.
CASWAPATGELFF
TGTGCCAGCTGGGCACCCGCCACCGGGGAGCTGTTTTTT
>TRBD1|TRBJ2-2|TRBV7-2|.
CASSVRQGATGELFF
TGTGCCAGCAGCGTACGACAGGGGGCGACCGGGGAGCTGTTTTTT
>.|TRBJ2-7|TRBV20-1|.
CSARKSDEQYF
TGCAGTGCTAGAAAATCAGACGAGCAGTACTTC
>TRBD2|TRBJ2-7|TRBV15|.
CATSPQLAGSYEQYF
TGTGCCACCAGCCCTCAATTAGCGGGAAGCTACGAGCAGTACTTC
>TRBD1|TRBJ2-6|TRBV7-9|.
CASSYKTGTGSSGANVLTF
TGTGCCAGCAGCTACAAGACCGGGACAGGGAGCTCTGGGGCCAACGTCCTGACTTTC